A single sample is the source of the 22 T cell receptor beta chains below, sequenced in a study of blood T cell repertoires in COVID-19. Sequencing used immunoSEQ multiplex PCR; TCRdb keeps in-frame clones, though not all of them. The sample has under 200,000 clones, approximately 77% seen once. Sequencing was carried out using PBMCs or T cells enriched from blood (not recorded which). The source is a man in his fifties or sixties who had recovered from COVID-19.

This CDR3 is CAKVQDSTGELFF. The CDR3 coding sequence is TGTGCCAAAGTACAGGATTCAACCGGGGAGCTGTTTTTT. The chain combines TRBV7-9 with TRBJ2-2, with D perhaps TRBD1 (5 bases). CDR1 is SEHNR and CDR2 is FQNEAQ in the germline V gene (reference sequence). The V end lost 10 bases, the J end lost 5 bases, and 14 bases lay between the germline ends. CDR3 length equals 13 residues.

The chain combines TRBV27 with TRBJ1-1, with a tentative D call TRBD1 (6 bases). Trimming stripped 5 bases from V and 2 bases from J, with 12 bases between. The CDR3 contains 14 residues. Germline V CDR1 and CDR2: MNHEY, SMNVEV (reference sequence). The CDR3 loop reads CASSPQGRNTEAFF. As DNA, the CDR3 is TGTGCCAGCAGTCCACAGGGTAGAAACACTGAAGCTTTCTTT.

The chain employs TRBV28 and TRBJ1-5, with D perhaps TRBD1 (5 bases). V was clipped by 4 bases and J by 4 bases, with 14 bases between them. The CDR3 runs to 15 residues. Germline lookup yields CDR1 MDHEN and CDR2 SYDVKM. CDR3 amino acids: CASSSLNRSNQPQHF. DNA for the CDR3: TGTGCCAGCAGTTCTCTAAACAGGAGTAATCAGCCCCAGCATTTT.

The chain couples TRBV7-6 to TRBJ2-3, with 9 nucleotides matching TRBD2. The CDR3 has 17 residues. Germline V CDR1 and CDR2: SGHVS, FNYEAQ. Trimming took 4 bases from V and 8 from J; bases not matched to a gene: 16. This CDR3 is CASSSDVVAGAPFTQYF. As DNA, the CDR3 is TGTGCCAGCAGCTCCGATGTGGTAGCGGGGGCCCCTTTTACGCAGTATTTT.

This sequence joins TRBV3-1 (or the pseudogene TRBV3-2) and TRBJ1-1; TRBD1 matches at 7 bases. CDR3 length: 14 amino acids. Trimming removed 6 bases from V and 7 bases from J; junction bases left unmatched: 11. CDR1 and CDR2 (germline): LGHDT, YNNKEL (reference sequence). CDR3 sequence (DNA): TGTGCCAGCAGTCCAAGGGGGCACAACTTTGAAGCTTTCTTT. Translated: CASSPRGHNFEAFF.

CDR3 loop: CAWSNRGRTGELFF. CDR3 coding DNA: TGTGCCTGGAGTAACAGGGGGAGGACCGGGGAGCTGTTTTTT. J is TRBJ2-2 and V is TRBV30, with TRBD1 matching over 8 bases. This CDR3 is 14 amino acids long. The V and J ends lost 2 bases and 5 bases, in that order; junction bases with no gene match: 4. Germline V CDR1 and CDR2: GTSNPN, SVGIG (reference sequence).

The chain employs TRBV6-2 or TRBV6-3 and TRBJ1-5, with D perhaps matching TRBD1 (5 bases). V was shortened by 6 bases and J by 1 base, with 22 bases between the two germline ends. The CDR3 has 18 residues. The germline gives CDR1 MNHEY, CDR2 SVGEGT. CDR3 DNA sequence: TGTGCCAGCAGCCCATCCGGGACTCCCCTTGGGAGCAATCAGCCCCAGCATTTT. The encoded protein is CASSPSGTPLGSNQPQHF.

This chain joins TRBV27 and TRBJ2-2; D might be TRBD2 (6 bases). There are 15 residues in the CDR3. V shed 6 bases and J shed 5 bases, with 16 bases lying between them. Germline lookup yields CDR1 MNHEY and CDR2 SMNVEV (reference sequence). This chain's CDR3 is CASRPGGLGTGELFF. The CDR3 DNA sequence: TGTGCCAGCAGGCCCGGGGGATTAGGGACCGGGGAGCTGTTTTTT.

This clone was detected once. The V gene is TRBV5-1, the J gene TRBJ2-5, with 7 bases that match TRBD2. CDR1 SGHRS and CDR2 YFSETQ come from the germline V gene. The CDR3 length is 15 residues. The junction had 7 bases not matched to a gene; V was cut back by 4 bases and J by 1 base. The CDR3 spells CASSPGGGPQETQYF. The CDR3 coding sequence is TGCGCCAGCAGCCCGGGCGGGGGTCCCCAAGAGACCCAGTACTTC.

The sample holds a few counts of this clone. The V and J genes are TRBV5-1 and TRBJ2-7, with D tentatively TRBD1 (5 bases). The CDR3 spans 14 residues. Germline CDR1 reads SGHRS; CDR2 reads YFSETQ. The germline V and J ends were trimmed by 0 bases and 2 bases, with 9 bases remaining between them. The chain's CDR3 is CASSLEAGTYEQYF. DNA of the CDR3: TGCGCCAGCAGCTTGGAGGCAGGGACCTACGAGCAGTACTTC.

The V and J genes are TRBV2 and TRBJ2-1, with D possibly matching TRBD2 (6 bases). This CDR3 has 16 amino acids. Germline-derived CDR1 and CDR2 are SNHLY and FYNNEI. Trimming stripped 6 bases from V and 0 bases from J, with 15 bases between. CDR3 loop: CASRNTSPNSYNEQFF. CDR3 nucleotides: TGTGCCAGCAGAAACACTAGCCCAAACTCCTACAATGAGCAGTTCTTC.

The rearrangement joins TRBV30 to TRBJ1-2; TRBD1 might be the D (5 bases). CDR1 is GTSNPN, CDR2 SVGIG, per germline (reference sequence). The CDR3 sequence is 14 residues long. With 3 bases removed from V and 4 bases from J, the gap between germline ends came to 15 bases. This CDR3 reads CAWRGEAQTYGYTF. The CDR3 DNA is TGTGCCTGGAGAGGGGAGGCCCAGACCTATGGCTACACCTTC. The full variable domain, rest sourced from reference TRBV30 and TRBJ1-2, is SQTIHQWPATLVQPVGSPLSLECTVEGTSNPNLYWYRQAAGRGLQLLFYSVGIGQISSEVPQNLSASRPQDRQFILSSKKLLLSDSGFYLCAWRGEAQTYGYTFGSGTRLTVV.

This rearrangement joins TRBV5-1 to TRBJ1-5; weak D call: TRBD1 (5 bases). CDR1 and CDR2 (germline): SGHRS, YFSETQ. With 0 bases removed from V and 3 bases from J, the gap between germline ends came to 10 bases. The length of the CDR3 is 15 residues. In DNA form, the CDR3 reads TGCGCCAGCAGCTTGGAAGCAGGGTTCAATCAGCCCCAGCATTTT. Translation: CASSLEAGFNQPQHF.

The chain carries TRBV7-9 and TRBJ2-3, with 16 bases matching TRBD2. The CDR3 loop spans 16 amino acids. The ends lost 6 bases at V and 3 bases at J; junction bases unmatched: 3. From germline, CDR1 is SEHNR and CDR2 FQNEAQ (reference sequence). The CDR3 spells CASSSGLAGGTDTQYF. CDR3 coding DNA: TGTGCCAGCAGTTCGGGACTAGCGGGAGGGACAGATACGCAGTATTTT.

For the CDR3, the DNA is TGTGCCAGCAGCCTGACTCTGGGACAGGGGTTGTATAGCGGGGAGCTGTTTTTT. It translates to CASSLTLGQGLYSGELFF. The rearrangement joins TRBV7-8 to TRBJ2-2; 10 nucleotides line up with TRBD1. V lost 5 bases and J lost 7; bases outside the gene matches: 16. Germline V gives CDR1 SGHVS, CDR2 FQNEAQ. The CDR3 is 18 amino acids.

The rearrangement uses TRBV2 and TRBJ2-7; D unclear. V gave up 4 bases and J gave up 1 base, with 8 bases separating them. The germline V gene has CDR1 SNHLY and CDR2 FYNNEI. This CDR3 has 13 amino acids. The CDR3 coding sequence is TGTGCCAGCAGTGTTATTAGATCCTACGAGCAGTACTTC. Translation gives CASSVIRSYEQYF.

V usage is TRBV7-3 and J usage is TRBJ2-2; a possible D gene is TRBD1 (5 bases). V gave up 3 bases and J gave up 5 bases, with 13 bases separating them. The CDR3 length is 15 residues. Germline lookup yields CDR1 SGHTA and CDR2 FQGTGA. In DNA, the CDR3 is TGTGCCAGCAGCTTGGGCGCGACAGAGACCGGGGAGCTGTTTTTT. Encoded protein: CASSLGATETGELFF. The whole variable domain, remainder taken from reference TRBV7-3 and TRBJ2-2, is GAGVSQTPSNKVTEKGKYVELRCDPISGHTALYWYRQSLGQGPEFLIYFQGTGAADDSGLPNDRFFAVRPEGSVSTLKIQRTERGDSAVYLCASSLGATETGELFFGEGSRLTVL.

The chain uses TRBV9 and TRBJ1-4; TRBD1 agrees at 7 bases. Trimming took 0 bases from V and 10 from J; bases not matched to a gene: 9. The CDR3 extends over 15 amino acids. CDR1 is SGDLS, CDR2 YYNGEE, per germline. The CDR3 coding sequence is TGTGCCAGCAGCGTAGCTAACAGGGGAATCGGAAAACTGTTTTTT. Translation gives CASSVANRGIGKLFF.

The V call is TRBV19, the J call TRBJ2-7, with D unresolved. Germline-derived CDR1 and CDR2 are LNHDA and SQIVND (reference sequence). Trimming shortened V by 5 bases and J by 5 bases, and 10 bases separated the two germline ends. The CDR3 extends over 12 amino acids. CDR3 amino acids: CASSGPYDEQYF. CDR3 in DNA: TGTGCCAGTAGTGGGCCCTACGACGAGCAGTACTTC.

The chain has TRBV6-5 and TRBJ1-2; no definite D call. The CDR3 is 14 amino acids. Germline loops: CDR1 MNHEY, CDR2 SVGAGI. V was trimmed by 0 bases and J by 2 bases, leaving 7 bases between them. The CDR3 DNA sequence: TGTGCCAGCAGTTACTCTGGCAAGAACTATGGCTACACCTTC. Translated, it gives CASSYSGKNYGYTF.

This chain links TRBV24-1 with TRBJ2-1; 14 bases line up with TRBD2. In germline, CDR1 is KGHDR, CDR2 SFDVKD. The CDR3 sequence is 16 residues long. The V segment lost 3 bases and the J segment 11 bases; nucleotides outside the gene matches: 8. The CDR3 coding sequence is TGTGCCACCAGTGATATTGGACTAGCGGGGGGAATTAAGCAGTTCTTC. This translates into CATSDIGLAGGIKQFF.

This rearrangement joins TRBV6-5 to TRBJ1-5; the match to TRBD1 covers 9 bases. V lost 6 bases to trimming and J lost 5 bases; unmatched junction nucleotides: 8. Germline V gene lookup returns CDR1 MNHEY and CDR2 SVGAGI. The CDR3 extends over 15 amino acids. The CDR3 reads CASSVGDRVDQPQHF. CDR3 nucleotides: TGTGCCAGCAGCGTCGGGGACAGGGTGGATCAGCCCCAGCATTTT.